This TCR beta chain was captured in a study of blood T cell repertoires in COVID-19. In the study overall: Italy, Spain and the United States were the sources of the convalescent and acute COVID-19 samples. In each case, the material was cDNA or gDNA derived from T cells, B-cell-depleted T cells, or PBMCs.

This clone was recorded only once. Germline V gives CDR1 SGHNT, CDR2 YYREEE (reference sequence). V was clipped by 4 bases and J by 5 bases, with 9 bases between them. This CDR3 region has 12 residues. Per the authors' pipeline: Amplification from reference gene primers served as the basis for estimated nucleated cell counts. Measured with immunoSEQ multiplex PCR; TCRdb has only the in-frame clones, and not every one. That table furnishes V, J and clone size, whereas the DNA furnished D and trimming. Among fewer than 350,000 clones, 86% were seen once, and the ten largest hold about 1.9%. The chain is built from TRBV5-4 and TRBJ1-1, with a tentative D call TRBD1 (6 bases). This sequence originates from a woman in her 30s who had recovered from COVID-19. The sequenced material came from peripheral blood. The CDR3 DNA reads TGTGCCAGCAGCCGGGACATTACTGAAGCTTTCTTT. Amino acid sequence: CASSRDITEAFF.